A single sample gave rise to the 27 T cell receptor beta chains below, sequenced in a study of T-cell reconstitution after alpha-beta-depleted transplantation in children. Preparation of the TCRbeta library used unique molecular identifiers. TCRdb redid the calling of the PCR reads with MiXCR, one entry per CDR3 protein. The sample lists about 1,000,000 distinct CDR3 sequences; 25% to 35% were seen once. The sample was PBMCs, mostly from graft donor cells, taken 360 days after TCRalphabeta/CD19-depleted stem cell transplant. These receptors originate from a boy under two years old who had a stem cell transplant for SCID, so the T cells may come from the graft donor.

CDR3 protein: CASSPGLVPDTQYF. CDR3 nucleotides: TGTGCCAGCAGCCCGGGACTAGTGCCAGATACGCAGTATTTT. V is TRBV13 and J is TRBJ2-3, with 8 bases matching TRBD2. The length of the CDR3 is 14 residues. The germline CDR1 and CDR2 sequences are PRHDT and FYEKMQ (reference sequence). After removal of 5 bases from V and 4 bases from J, the junction contained 5 bases not matched to a gene.

The rearrangement links TRBV12-3 or TRBV12-4 to TRBJ1-5; 8 bases are shared with TRBD1. The CDR3 totals 17 residues. Trimming at V came to 3 bases and at J to 1 base, leaving 8 bases not matched to a gene. Here the CDR3 reads CASSFLAGGPSNQPQHF. Written as DNA, the CDR3 is TGTGCCAGCAGTTTTCTGGCAGGGGGCCCAAGCAATCAGCCCCAGCATTTT.

The gene calls are TRBV7-1 and TRBJ2-5; TRBD2 might be the D (9 bases). TRBV7-1 is an open reading frame, and its role is uncertain. This CDR3 has 16 amino acids. Trimming removed 4 bases from V and 1 base from J, with 16 bases in between. This chain's CDR3 is CASSWTGTSSQETQYF. As DNA, the CDR3 is TGTGCCAGCAGCTGGACAGGGACTAGCAGCCAAGAGACCCAGTACTTC.

The chain uses TRBV29-1 and TRBJ2-2, with 9 bases matching TRBD1. V lost 1 base to trimming and J lost 5 bases; unmatched junction nucleotides: 5. Per the germline V gene, CDR1 is SQVTM and CDR2 is ANQGSEA. This CDR3 spans 15 amino acids. As DNA, the CDR3 is TGCAGCGTTGAAGTAGTACAGGGGGCTACCGGGGAGCTGTTTTTT. Its translation: CSVEVVQGATGELFF.

The V gene is TRBV4-2, the J gene TRBJ2-7; a possible D gene is TRBD2 (5 bases). CDR3 length: 15 amino acids. From germline, CDR1 is LGHNA and CDR2 YNFKEQ. The germline V and J ends were trimmed by 6 bases and 1 base, with 16 bases remaining between them. The CDR3 bases are TGTGCCAGCAGTCTCAGCGGTCCTCTTTCCTACGAGCAGTACTTC. Its protein is CASSLSGPLSYEQYF.

The chain joins TRBV24-1 to TRBJ2-3; D is unclear. CDR1 and CDR2 from the germline V gene are KGHDR and SFDVKD. The V end lost 5 bases, the J end lost 1 base, and 9 bases lay between the germline ends. CDR3 length: 14 residues. CDR3 loop: CATSVGSRTDTQYF. The CDR3 nucleotides read TGTGCCACCAGTGTTGGCAGCCGCACAGATACGCAGTATTTT.

This rearrangement joins TRBV20-1 to TRBJ2-1; D perhaps matches TRBD1 (5 bases). From germline, CDR1 is DFQATT and CDR2 SNEGSKA (reference sequence). This CDR3 region has 13 residues. Trimming shortened V by 3 bases and J by 7 bases, and 13 bases separated the two germline ends. The CDR3 sequence: CSASAGAINEQFF. The CDR3 nucleotides are TGCAGTGCTAGCGCTGGGGCCATAAATGAGCAGTTCTTC.

This clonotype showed up just a few times. The chain joins TRBV29-1 to TRBJ2-3, with 11 bases matching TRBD2. Germline V gene lookup returns CDR1 SQVTM and CDR2 ANQGSEA. The CDR3 consists of 11 residues. For the CDR3, the DNA is TGCAGTAGCGGGGGGGCAGATACGCAGTATTTT. Protein: CSSGGADTQYF.

This clonotype was seen only a few times. This chain links TRBV5-1 with TRBJ2-2; 8 bases align to TRBD1. The ends lost 0 bases at V and 2 bases at J; junction bases unmatched: 6. Germline CDR1 and CDR2: SGHRS and YFSETQ. The CDR3 covers 17 residues. In DNA form, the CDR3 reads TGCGCCAGCAGCTTGGCCGGCGGACAGGGAAACACCGGGGAGCTGTTTTTT. Translated: CASSLAGGQGNTGELFF.

This clonotype has only a few counts. The chain joins TRBV20-1 to TRBJ2-7; TRBD2 matches 7 bases. There are 14 residues in the CDR3. V was clipped by 3 bases and J by 3 bases; unmatched bases: 8. CDR1 and CDR2 (germline): DFQATT, SNEGSKA (reference sequence). The CDR3 loop reads CSARAGTTIYEQYF. As DNA, the CDR3 is TGCAGTGCTAGGGCCGGGACTACCATCTACGAGCAGTACTTC.

The chain uses TRBV5-1 and TRBJ2-7; D possibly uses TRBD1 or TRBD2 (5 bases each). CDR3 length: 13 amino acids. Trimming shortened V by 2 bases and J by 4 bases, and 10 bases separated the two germline ends. Germline lookup yields CDR1 SGHRS and CDR2 YFSETQ. CDR3 amino acids: CASSLTWGYEQYF. The CDR3 DNA sequence: TGCGCCAGCAGCTTAACATGGGGGTACGAGCAGTACTTC.

This clonotype was seen more than once but under ten times. The chain is built from TRBV7-3 and TRBJ2-7; 9 bases match TRBD1. CDR1 is SGHTA and CDR2 is FQGTGA in the germline V gene. This CDR3 has 16 residues. With 1 base clipped from V and 5 bases from J, the junction kept 9 bases outside the gene matches. This chain's CDR3 is CASSLNSGQGAHEQYF. The CDR3 bases are TGTGCCAGCAGCTTAAATTCGGGACAGGGCGCCCACGAGCAGTACTTC.

A few counts support this clonotype. This chain connects TRBV6-1 to TRBJ2-7, with D perhaps matching TRBD2 (5 bases). Germline loops: CDR1 MNHNS, CDR2 SASEGT. Trimming shortened V by 1 base and J by 5 bases, and 6 bases separated the two germline ends. The CDR3 extends over 12 amino acids. The CDR3 spells CASSEVGNEQYF. As DNA, the CDR3 is TGTGCCAGCAGTGAAGTCGGGAACGAGCAGTACTTC.

The V call is TRBV20-1, the J call TRBJ2-7; 8 bases align to TRBD1. The CDR3 loop spans 13 amino acids. Trimming at V came to 1 base and at J to 4 bases, leaving 3 bases not matched to a gene. Germline lookup yields CDR1 DFQATT and CDR2 SNEGSKA (reference sequence). The CDR3 DNA is TGCAGTGCTAGAGGGACAGGGAGATACGAGCAGTACTTC. Encoded protein: CSARGTGRYEQYF.

This clonotype was seen only a few times. The J gene is TRBJ2-5, the V gene TRBV10-3; D not certain. The CDR3 consists of 13 residues. Germline assignment: CDR1 ENHRY and CDR2 SYGVKD. V was shortened by 0 bases and J by 7 bases, with 9 bases between the two germline ends. CDR3 DNA sequence: TGTGCCATCAGTGAGTCTCCTATGTCGACCCAGTACTTC. Encoded protein: CAISESPMSTQYF.

This chain links TRBV28 with TRBJ1-4; 8 bases agree with TRBD1. After removal of 5 bases from V and 8 bases from J, the junction contained 10 bases not matched to a gene. Germline V lookup: CDR1 MDHEN, CDR2 SYDVKM. The CDR3 extends over 15 amino acids. This CDR3 is CASSKRTGPGEKLFF. CDR3 in DNA: TGTGCCAGCAGTAAACGGACAGGGCCTGGGGAAAAACTGTTTTTT.

The rearrangement uses TRBV12-3 or TRBV12-4 and TRBJ2-7; D is unclear. Trimming shortened V by 6 bases and J by 2 bases, and 11 bases separated the two germline ends. This CDR3 spans 13 amino acids. The CDR3 is CASSQRATYEQYF. Written as DNA, the CDR3 is TGTGCCAGCAGCCAGAGAGCGACCTACGAGCAGTACTTC.

The rearrangement links TRBV28 to TRBJ2-7; TRBD1 aligns across 12 bases. This CDR3 spans 15 amino acids. Trimming at V came to 3 bases and at J to 5 bases, leaving 5 bases not matched to a gene. CDR1 and CDR2 (germline): MDHEN, SYDVKM. This CDR3 reads CASSFPGTGGHEQYF. In nucleotides, the CDR3 is TGTGCCAGCAGTTTTCCCGGGACAGGGGGCCACGAGCAGTACTTC. The full variable domain, with the rest looked up from reference TRBV28 and TRBJ2-7, is DVKVTQSSRYLVKRTGEKVFLECVQDMDHENMFWYRQDPGLGLRLIYFSYDVKMKEKGDIPEGYSVSREKKERFSLILESASTNQTSMYLCASSFPGTGGHEQYFGPGTRLTVT.

This clonotype was recorded once. The chain uses TRBV5-1 and TRBJ1-1, with TRBD1 matching 8 bases. Germline CDR1 and CDR2: SGHRS and YFSETQ. The CDR3 spans 18 residues. V dropped 4 bases and J dropped 2; count of bases not matched to a gene: 16. Written as DNA, the CDR3 is TGCGCCAGCAGCCCCTCACGTCCCGGGACAGGATTCAACACTGAAGCTTTCTTT. Translating gives CASSPSRPGTGFNTEAFF.

This sequence joins TRBV12-3 or TRBV12-4 and TRBJ2-1; 11 nucleotides align to TRBD2. The CDR3 has 15 residues. Unmatched junction bases numbered 9, after V lost 6 bases and J lost 8 bases. The CDR3 loop is CASRGLAGGPDEQFF. The CDR3 DNA reads as TGTGCCAGCAGGGGTTTAGCGGGGGGGCCGGATGAGCAGTTCTTC.

The J gene is TRBJ1-1, the V gene TRBV20-1, with 7 bases aligning to TRBD1. The CDR3 covers 15 residues. Germline CDR1 is DFQATT and CDR2 is SNEGSKA (reference sequence). V trimming: 3 bases; J trimming: 0 bases; junction bases outside the gene matches: 7. In DNA form, the CDR3 reads TGCAGTGCTAGGCTCCGGACAGGAGTGAACACTGAAGCTTTCTTT. This gives the protein CSARLRTGVNTEAFF.

J is TRBJ1-2 and V is TRBV20-1, with D maybe TRBD1 (5 bases). CDR3 size: 12 residues. Germline-derived CDR1 and CDR2 are DFQATT and SNEGSKA (reference sequence). The V end was cut by 6 bases, the J end by 4 bases, with 12 bases between. The CDR3 protein is CSALSGAYGYTF. The CDR3 DNA reads TGCAGTGCCCTTAGTGGGGCCTATGGCTACACCTTC.

The genes are TRBV7-9 and TRBJ2-5; 10 bases are a match to TRBD2. The CDR3 extends over 14 amino acids. CDR1 and CDR2 from the germline V gene are SEHNR and FQNEAQ (reference sequence). Trimming cost V 3 bases and J 6 bases; bases outside gene matches: 4. The CDR3 loop is CASSFRTSGQTQYF. CDR3 sequence (DNA): TGTGCCAGCAGCTTTCGGACTAGCGGACAGACCCAGTACTTC.

This clonotype showed up just a few times. The rearrangement links TRBV27 to TRBJ2-3; 8 bases fit TRBD2. V lost 0 bases to trimming and J lost 2 bases; unmatched junction nucleotides: 7. The CDR3 extends over 17 amino acids. The germline gives CDR1 MNHEY, CDR2 SMNVEV (reference sequence). The DNA of the CDR3 is TGTGCCAGCAGTTTATCGAAGGTAGCGGGGACCACAGATACGCAGTATTTT. Its translation: CASSLSKVAGTTDTQYF.

This rearrangement joins TRBV12-3 or TRBV12-4 to TRBJ2-5, with D perhaps matching TRBD1 or TRBD2 (5 bases each). This CDR3 region has 13 residues. The V end was cut by 4 bases, the J end by 3 bases, with 9 bases between. This CDR3 is CASSYLGEETQYF. The CDR3 DNA sequence: TGTGCCAGCAGTTACCTGGGGGAAGAGACCCAGTACTTC.

The chain couples TRBV5-1 to TRBJ1-1; a possible D gene is TRBD1 (6 bases). The CDR3 has 14 amino acids. V was pared by 4 bases and J by 4 bases, with 14 bases between. In germline, CDR1 is SGHRS, CDR2 YFSETQ. The DNA for the CDR3 is TGCGCCAGCAGCAGATCTCAGGGGCTCACTGAAGCTTTCTTT. This sequence encodes CASSRSQGLTEAFF.

V gene TRBV6-1 combines with J gene TRBJ2-5, with no clear D. Trimming removed 4 bases at V and 2 bases at J, with 8 bases between. The CDR3 length is 13 residues. Germline V gene sequence: CDR1 MNHNS, CDR2 SASEGT. CDR3 residues: CASSGPIQETQYF. As DNA, the CDR3 is TGTGCCAGCAGTGGGCCGATACAAGAGACCCAGTACTTC.